These 29 T cell receptor beta chains were sequenced from one sample in a study of CD8+ T cells in alopecia areata. Extracted RNA was reverse transcribed into cDNA, the sequencing template. The data were produced by immunoSEQ multiplex PCR, yet TCRdb's version contains in-frame clones alone and is incomplete. This table has 90,000 to 100,000 clones, 41% appearing once. Material: CD4+ T cells sorted from blood. The receptors shown here come from a human donor with alopecia areata.

This clone was seen a few times. The V and J genes are TRBV7-9 and TRBJ2-7; tentatively, D is TRBD1 (6 bases). The CDR3 is made up of 13 amino acids. V lost 9 bases and J lost 6, with 18 bases in between. Germline V CDR1 and CDR2: SEHNR, FQNEAQ (reference sequence). CDR3 region: CASDGQGIGEQYF. CDR3 nucleotides: TGTGCCAGTGACGGGCAGGGGATAGGCGAGCAGTACTTC.

The J gene is TRBJ2-5, the V gene TRBV5-1; 8 bases are a match to TRBD2. Germline V gene data show CDR1 as SGHRS and CDR2 as YFSETQ. Losses at the gene ends were 3 bases for V and 2 bases for J; bases not matched to a gene: 6. This CDR3 contains 15 residues. This CDR3 is CASSWSGGTQETQYF. The CDR3 nucleotides are TGCGCCAGCAGCTGGAGCGGGGGTACGCAAGAGACCCAGTACTTC.

This clone came up once. CDR3 in amino acids: CASSLRDRVSYEQYF. CDR3 nucleotides: TGTGCCAGCAGTTTAAGGGACAGGGTATCCTACGAGCAGTACTTC. V and J are TRBV27 and TRBJ2-7; 9 bases agree with TRBD1. Germline V gene sequence: CDR1 MNHEY, CDR2 SMNVEV (reference sequence). This CDR3 contains 15 residues. The V and J ends lost 2 bases and 1 base, in that order; junction bases with no gene match: 3.

This clone was observed at least ten times. The chain combines TRBV6-6 with TRBJ1-2; TRBD1 agrees at 9 bases. Germline CDR1 is MNHNY and CDR2 is SVGAGI (reference sequence). The CDR3 length is 15 residues. With V trimmed by 6 bases and J by 4 bases, 9 bases remained unmatched. DNA of the CDR3: TGTGCCAGCAGCCCGGGACAGGGCTATGGCTATGGCTACACCTTC. Amino acids: CASSPGQGYGYGYTF.

The chain combines TRBV29-1 with TRBJ2-3; D may be TRBD2 (5 bases). CDR3 length: 14 residues. Germline CDR1 reads SQVTM; CDR2 reads ANQGSEA. Trimming removed 4 bases from V and 6 bases from J, with 17 bases in between. CDR3 nucleotides: TGCAGCGTTGGGATTGGCGGTCCGGGGGATACGCAGTATTTT. Amino acids: CSVGIGGPGDTQYF.

This clone has just a few counts. The chain couples TRBV5-1 to TRBJ2-6; D is uncertain. The CDR3 loop spans 14 amino acids. Trimming cost V 0 bases and J 1 base, with 2 bases left between them. Germline V gives CDR1 SGHRS, CDR2 YFSETQ. The CDR3 DNA sequence: TGCGCCAGCAGCTTGGGTTCTGGGGCCAACGTCCTGACTTTC. Protein: CASSLGSGANVLTF. Using reference TRBV5-1 and TRBJ2-6 for the parts outside the CDR3, the full variable domain is KAGVTQTPRYLIKTRGQQVTLSCSPISGHRSVSWYQQTPGQGLQFLFEYFSETQRNKGNFPGRFSGRQFSNSRSEMNVSTLELGDSALYLCASSLGSGANVLTFGAGSRLTVL.

This clone was recorded a few times. The gene calls are TRBV30 and TRBJ2-1; TRBD2 aligns across 10 bases. There are 13 residues in the CDR3. Germline CDR1 and CDR2: GTSNPN and SVGIG (reference sequence). With V trimmed by 6 bases and J by 6 bases, 5 bases remained unmatched. This CDR3 reads CACLAGASNEQFF. CDR3 DNA: TGTGCCTGTCTAGCGGGAGCCTCCAATGAGCAGTTCTTC. The complete variable domain, with remaining parts taken from reference TRBV30 and TRBJ2-1, reads SQTIHQWPATLVQPVGSPLSLECTVEGTSNPNLYWYRQAAGRGLQLLFYSVGIGQISSEVPQNLSASRPQDRQFILSSKKLLLSDSGFYLCACLAGASNEQFFGPGTRLTVL.

V gene TRBV19 combines with J gene TRBJ2-5; 10 bases align to TRBD1. The CDR3 covers 16 residues. Germline V gene sequence: CDR1 LNHDA, CDR2 SQIVND (reference sequence). The J segment lost 5 bases and the V segment lost 4 bases, leaving 10 bases of the junction unmatched. The CDR3 nucleotides read TGTGCCAGTAGTAAAATACCGGGACAGGGGATCGAGACCCAGTACTTC. As protein: CASSKIPGQGIETQYF.

This clone has only a few counts. V is TRBV29-1 and J is TRBJ2-5, with 9 nucleotides matching TRBD1. V shed 6 bases, J shed 5 bases, and the junction held 4 bases outside the gene matches. The CDR3 extends over 12 amino acids. Germline lookup yields CDR1 SQVTM and CDR2 ANQGSEA. CDR3 sequence reads: CSVQDRGETQYF. CDR3 nucleotide sequence: TGCAGCGTACAGGACAGGGGCGAGACCCAGTACTTC.

The rearrangement joins TRBV7-3 to TRBJ2-3; no firm D call. The CDR3 extends over 13 amino acids. Germline CDR1 is SGHTA and CDR2 is FQGTGA. V was clipped by 2 bases and J by 6 bases, with 9 bases between them. CDR3 protein: CASSLLVGDTQYF. For the CDR3, the DNA is TGTGCCAGCAGCTTACTAGTAGGGGATACGCAGTATTTT.

This clone came up a few times. The gene calls are TRBV28 and TRBJ1-1; TRBD1 matches at 7 bases. The CDR3 is 15 residues long. Trimming took 8 bases from V and 4 from J; bases not matched to a gene: 13. Germline CDR1 reads MDHEN; CDR2 reads SYDVKM. In DNA, the CDR3 is TGTGCCAGCGGAACCGGAACGACAGGGCCCACTGAAGCTTTCTTT. Its protein is CASGTGTTGPTEAFF.

This clone was counted a few times. V gene TRBV6-4 combines with J gene TRBJ2-5, with a tentative D call TRBD2 (6 bases). V was cut by 8 bases and J by 9 bases, with 16 bases left in between. The germline CDR1 and CDR2 sequences are MRHNA and SNTAGT. The length of the CDR3 is 12 residues. In DNA form, the CDR3 reads TGTGCCAGCTGGGGGGAGCGTGGGGCCCAGTACTTC. Its protein product is CASWGERGAQYF.

The V and J genes are TRBV4-1 and TRBJ1-4; D not certain. The germline gives CDR1 MGHRA, CDR2 YSYEKL. The CDR3 is 16 residues long. V was trimmed by 1 base and J by 11 bases, leaving 20 bases between them. DNA of the CDR3: TGCGCCAGCAGCCAAGTATTGGTCCCGACGAGAGAGAAACTGTTTTTT. This codes for CASSQVLVPTREKLFF.

This clone was seen only a few times. The chain recombines TRBV5-1 with TRBJ2-5; a weak D match, TRBD1 (6 bases). Germline V CDR1 and CDR2: SGHRS, YFSETQ. V shed 3 bases and J shed 5 bases, with 11 bases lying between them. CDR3 length: 13 residues. CDR3 protein: CASSSDRRETQYF. The CDR3 DNA follows: TGCGCCAGCAGCTCCGACAGGAGGGAGACCCAGTACTTC.

This clone has just a few counts. This chain connects TRBV6-5 to TRBJ1-2; no clear D gene. In germline, CDR1 is MNHEY, CDR2 SVGAGI. V was clipped by 9 bases and J by 3 bases, with 11 bases between them. The CDR3 runs 12 residues. This CDR3 reads CASCPADYGYTF. DNA for the CDR3: TGTGCCAGTTGCCCGGCAGACTATGGCTACACCTTC.

The V call is TRBV29-1, the J call TRBJ2-2; TRBD1 matches at 8 bases. There are 14 residues in the CDR3. The V gene's germline CDR1 is SQVTM and CDR2 ANQGSEA. V trimming: 7 bases; J trimming: 1 base; junction bases outside the gene matches: 5. The CDR3 DNA is TGCAGCGCTAGACAGGGGCTGAACACCGGGGAGCTGTTTTTT. Amino acid sequence: CSARQGLNTGELFF.

This clone was counted a few times. The CDR3 spells CAWSVGDRGYQETQYF. For the CDR3, the DNA is TGTGCCTGGAGTGTGGGGGACAGAGGCTACCAAGAGACCCAGTACTTC. The V and J genes are TRBV30 and TRBJ2-5; 7 bases are a match to TRBD1. The CDR3 runs to 16 residues. CDR1 and CDR2 from the germline V gene are GTSNPN and SVGIG (reference sequence). V shed 0 bases, J shed 0 bases, and the junction held 7 bases outside the gene matches.

This clone was seen once. The chain employs TRBV5-1 and TRBJ2-3; D may be TRBD2 (5 bases). Trimming removed 1 base from V and 4 bases from J, with 10 bases in between. There are 14 residues in the CDR3. Per germline, CDR1 SGHRS and CDR2 YFSETQ. In DNA, the CDR3 is TGCGCCAGCAGCTTGTATCGGGGTCCAGATACGCAGTATTTT. This sequence encodes CASSLYRGPDTQYF.

The chain joins TRBV6-5 to TRBJ2-1, with D possibly matching TRBD2 (5 bases). The CDR3 sequence is 11 residues long. Germline lookup yields CDR1 MNHEY and CDR2 SVGAGI. Trimming cost V 2 bases and J 13 bases, with 9 bases left between them. For the CDR3, the DNA is TGTGCCAGCAGTTACGCGGGCCGACAGTTCTTC. This encodes CASSYAGRQFF.

This clone was detected only a few times. The chain carries TRBV28 and TRBJ1-5, with a tentative D call TRBD1 (6 bases). CDR1 and CDR2 from the germline V gene are MDHEN and SYDVKM. The CDR3 contains 15 residues. Trimming took off 4 bases at V and 8 bases at J, with 18 bases between the two ends. DNA of the CDR3: TGTGCCAGCAGTTCCAAACGGGGGGCTCTCGAGCCCCAGCATTTT. As protein: CASSSKRGALEPQHF.

The chain is built from TRBV29-1 and TRBJ2-1, with D unclear. The V end was cut by 5 bases, the J end by 6 bases, with 8 bases between. This CDR3 region has 11 residues. CDR1 is SQVTM, CDR2 ANQGSEA, per germline. CDR3 residues: CSVSHFNEQFF. The CDR3 coding sequence is TGCAGCGTTAGTCACTTCAATGAGCAGTTCTTC.

The rearrangement joins TRBV7-8 to TRBJ2-7, with TRBD2 as a possible D gene (5 bases). The CDR3 consists of 16 residues. Germline CDR1 reads SGHVS; CDR2 reads FQNEAQ. V was pared by 0 bases and J by 2 bases, with 14 bases between. The CDR3 loop is CASSLARDFIAYEQYF. For the CDR3, the DNA is TGTGCCAGCAGCTTAGCCCGGGATTTTATCGCCTACGAGCAGTACTTC.

This clone came up a few times. The chain carries TRBV9 and TRBJ1-3; D uncertain. The germline V gene has CDR1 SGDLS and CDR2 YYNGEE. The CDR3 length is 11 residues. V was cut by 5 bases and J by 4 bases, with 4 bases left in between. The CDR3 reads CASRTGNTIYF. Written as DNA, the CDR3 is TGTGCCAGCAGAACGGGAAACACCATATATTTT.

This clone has just a few counts. The J gene is TRBJ2-5, the V gene TRBV5-1; 7 bases map to TRBD1. CDR1 is SGHRS and CDR2 is YFSETQ in the germline V gene. Trimming at V came to 4 bases and at J to 2 bases, leaving 8 bases not matched to a gene. The CDR3 sequence is 15 residues long. In DNA form, the CDR3 reads TGCGCCAGCAGCCGAAGTGGGACAGATCAAGAGACCCAGTACTTC. It translates to CASSRSGTDQETQYF.

CDR3 loop: CAWSITASTDTQYF. In nucleotides, the CDR3 is TGTGCCTGGAGTATCACCGCTAGCACAGATACGCAGTATTTT. The V and J genes are TRBV30 and TRBJ2-3, with D uncertain. CDR1 is GTSNPN and CDR2 is SVGIG in the germline V gene (reference sequence). V dropped 2 bases and J dropped 0 bases, with 9 bases sitting between them. The CDR3 sequence is 14 residues long.

CDR3 nucleotides: TGCAGCGTTGAAGAATCCCCTAACTATGGCTACACCTTC. This gives the protein CSVEESPNYGYTF. The chain combines TRBV29-1 with TRBJ1-2; D is uncertain. The CDR3 contains 13 residues. Germline loops: CDR1 SQVTM, CDR2 ANQGSEA. V was trimmed by 0 bases and J by 0 bases, leaving 5 bases between them.

V is TRBV30 and J is TRBJ1-2, with D unresolved. CDR3 length: 14 amino acids. Germline V gene sequence: CDR1 GTSNPN, CDR2 SVGIG (reference sequence). The V end lost 0 bases, the J end lost 8 bases, and 16 bases lay between the germline ends. In DNA, the CDR3 is TGTGCCTGGAGTGTAAAACCCGCCCGGGTCGGCTACACCTTC. Translating it yields CAWSVKPARVGYTF.

This clone appeared a few times. The rearrangement joins TRBV7-2 to TRBJ2-5; D is perhaps TRBD2 (6 bases). The CDR3 has 15 amino acids. Germline V gene sequence: CDR1 SGHTA, CDR2 FQGNSA. V lost 2 bases and J lost 2, with 12 bases in between. In DNA form, the CDR3 reads TGTGCCAGCAGCTTAAACGGGGGAGCGCAAGAGACCCAGTACTTC. It yields the protein CASSLNGGAQETQYF.

The rearrangement uses TRBV11-1 and TRBJ2-5; tentatively, D is TRBD2 (6 bases). This CDR3 is 14 amino acids long. Trimming shortened V by 1 base and J by 2 bases, and 8 bases separated the two germline ends. Per germline, CDR1 SGHAT and CDR2 FQDESV (reference sequence). The CDR3 DNA reads as TGTGCCAGCAGCTTAGAGGGAGGACAAGAGACCCAGTACTTC. Encoded protein: CASSLEGGQETQYF.